The 26 T cell receptor beta chains reported below all come from one sample, sequenced in a study of cytomegalovirus exposure and HLA in healthy donors. The PCR used 60 Vbeta and 13 Jbeta primers. Profiling relied on immunoSEQ multiplex PCR, and the TCRdb table lists in-frame clones only, not all of them. This sample has approximately 120,000 clones; approximately 76% occur once, and the top ten carry over 7.5%. Sequencing was carried out using PBMCs. The receptors stem from a man aged 35 to 55 in good health and CMV-seronegative.

This clone was recorded only once. V gene TRBV2 combines with J gene TRBJ1-1, with D possibly TRBD1 on 6 matching bases. Germline CDR1 and CDR2: SNHLY and FYNNEI. This CDR3 has 14 residues. V was pared by 4 bases and J by 3 bases, with 12 bases between. This CDR3 is CASSGSQGHTEAFF. The CDR3 region has the DNA TGTGCCAGCAGTGGTTCACAGGGTCACACTGAAGCTTTCTTT.

V usage is TRBV7-3 and J usage is TRBJ2-7, with TRBD2 as a possible D gene (6 bases). The V end was cut by 3 bases, the J end by 1 base, with 13 bases between. The germline V gene encodes CDR1 SGHTA and CDR2 FQGTGA. This CDR3 region has 15 residues. The CDR3: CASSLGAGPSYEQYF. CDR3 in DNA: TGTGCCAGCAGCTTGGGAGCGGGCCCGTCCTACGAGCAGTACTTC.

V gene TRBV29-1 combines with J gene TRBJ2-7, with 8 positions matching TRBD1. The V gene end was trimmed by 7 bases and the J gene end by 0 bases; junction bases not matched to a gene: 11. Germline CDR1 is SQVTM and CDR2 is ANQGSEA. The CDR3 consists of 15 residues. The CDR3 loop is CSATGQGKSSYEQYF. DNA for the CDR3: TGCAGCGCCACTGGACAGGGTAAGAGCTCCTACGAGCAGTACTTC.

The gene calls are TRBV30 and TRBJ1-5; D is perhaps TRBD1 (5 bases). This CDR3 comprises 13 residues. Germline assignment: CDR1 GTSNPN and CDR2 SVGIG (reference sequence). Trimming shortened V by 2 bases and J by 6 bases, and 11 bases separated the two germline ends. This chain's CDR3 is CAWSPPQGQPQHF. DNA for the CDR3: TGTGCCTGGAGTCCCCCCCAGGGTCAGCCCCAGCATTTT.

The chain carries TRBV6-5 and TRBJ1-3; maybe TRBD1 (5 bases). V was trimmed by 10 bases and J by 5 bases, leaving 18 bases between them. CDR1 is MNHEY and CDR2 is SVGAGI in the germline V gene. This CDR3 has 14 amino acids. The CDR3 loop is CATASTGPRNTIYF. The CDR3 DNA is TGTGCCACCGCCTCCACAGGACCCCGAAACACCATATATTTT.

A few counts support this clone. The V gene is TRBV18, the J gene TRBJ2-1; 10 positions agree with TRBD2. Germline V lookup: CDR1 KGHSH, CDR2 LQKENI. V shed 1 base and J 0 bases; nucleotides not matched to a gene: 6. The CDR3 sequence is 18 residues long. DNA for the CDR3: TGTGCCAGCTCACCACTAGCGGGGGGCTTGAGCTCCTACAATGAGCAGTTCTTC. This gives the protein CASSPLAGGLSSYNEQFF.

The chain uses TRBV4-2 and TRBJ1-2; 9 bases line up with TRBD1. This CDR3 comprises 16 residues. Per germline, CDR1 LGHNA and CDR2 YNFKEQ. The junction had 9 bases not matched to a gene; V was cut back by 0 bases and J by 7 bases. In DNA, the CDR3 is TGTGCCAGCAGCCAAGAGGTGGACAGGGGTTTACTTGGCTACACCTTC. This codes for CASSQEVDRGLLGYTF.

This clone was detected only a few times. V and J are TRBV10-3 and TRBJ1-1; D gene unclear. Trimming stripped 10 bases from V and 1 base from J, with 4 bases between. CDR1 is ENHRY and CDR2 is SYGVKD in the germline V gene. This CDR3 has 10 residues. For the CDR3, the DNA is TGTGCCACTTGGAACACTGAAGCTTTCTTT. Translated, it gives CATWNTEAFF.

The rearrangement links TRBV25-1 to TRBJ2-7; weak D call: TRBD1 (7 bases). Germline CDR1 reads MGHDK; CDR2 reads SYGVNS. V was pared by 6 bases and J by 4 bases, with 25 bases between. This CDR3 region has 17 residues. The CDR3: CASREGGQALISYEQYF. DNA for the CDR3: TGTGCCAGCAGGGAGGGCGGACAGGCCCTAATTAGTTACGAGCAGTACTTC.

The rearrangement links TRBV7-6 to TRBJ2-1, with a weak D call TRBD1 (6 bases). Between the trimmed V and J ends, which lost 5 bases and 2 bases, there was a span of 10 bases. The CDR3 contains 14 residues. Germline assignment: CDR1 SGHVS and CDR2 FNYEAQ. The CDR3 is CASSRDTTYNEQFF. The CDR3 DNA reads TGTGCCAGCAGCCGGGACACCACCTACAATGAGCAGTTCTTC. Together with reference TRBV7-6 and TRBJ2-1, the CDR3 gives the full variable domain: GAGVSQSPRYKVTKRGQDVALRCDPISGHVSLYWYRQALGQGPEFLTYFNYEAQQDKSGLPNDRFSAERPEGSISTLTIQRTEQRDSAMYRCASSRDTTYNEQFFGPGTRLTVL.

The chain couples TRBV27 to TRBJ1-1, with D perhaps TRBD1 (5 bases). Germline V gene sequence: CDR1 MNHEY, CDR2 SMNVEV (reference sequence). The CDR3 extends over 12 amino acids. V lost 5 bases to trimming and J lost 5 bases, with 9 bases between them. This chain's CDR3 is CASSPRGTEAFF. The CDR3 DNA reads as TGTGCCAGCAGTCCAAGGGGTACTGAAGCTTTCTTT.

This chain joins TRBV15 and TRBJ1-1; D unclear. The germline V gene has CDR1 LNHNV and CDR2 YYDKDF (reference sequence). This CDR3 is 16 amino acids long. The ends were cut back, 0 bases at V and 0 bases at J, with 11 bases in the middle. CDR3: CATSRDVGQLNTEAFF. CDR3 bases: TGTGCCACCAGCAGAGATGTTGGGCAGCTGAACACTGAAGCTTTCTTT.

The rearrangement uses TRBV28 and TRBJ2-3, with 7 bases lining up with TRBD2. V dropped 2 bases and J dropped 11; count of bases not matched to a gene: 7. The CDR3 sequence is 13 residues long. Germline V gives CDR1 MDHEN, CDR2 SYDVKM. The CDR3 reads CASSLLAAKMQYF. The CDR3, as DNA: TGTGCCAGCAGTTTACTAGCGGCGAAGATGCAGTATTTT.

J is TRBJ2-3 and V is TRBV29-1, with D hard to call. Per the germline V gene, CDR1 is SQVTM and CDR2 is ANQGSEA. The CDR3 length is 14 residues. V was shortened by 4 bases and J by 3 bases, with 14 bases between the two germline ends. CDR3 amino acids: CSVAVGVSTDTQYF. The CDR3 DNA is TGCAGCGTTGCGGTCGGAGTTAGTACAGATACGCAGTATTTT.

This chain joins TRBV7-6 and TRBJ1-6; 9 bases match TRBD1. The CDR3 spans 15 residues. V shed 4 bases, J shed 7 bases, and the junction held 5 bases outside the gene matches. CDR1 SGHVS and CDR2 FNYEAQ come from the germline V gene. The CDR3 bases are TGTGCCAGCAGCTCCCTTGGACAGGGGAATTCACCCCTCCACTTT. Protein sequence: CASSSLGQGNSPLHF.

This clone was observed a handful of times. This chain joins TRBV6-1 and TRBJ1-5; D is unclear. CDR1 is MNHNS, CDR2 SASEGT, per germline. This CDR3 comprises 12 residues. V was shortened by 7 bases and J by 1 base, with 5 bases between the two germline ends. The CDR3 nucleotides read TGTGCCAGCATCGAGAGCAATCAGCCCCAGCATTTT. Its translation: CASIESNQPQHF.

This clone was observed a handful of times. The CDR3 sequence: CASSTGDDYGYTF. DNA for the CDR3: TGTGCCAGCAGTACAGGGGACGACTATGGCTACACCTTC. The chain joins TRBV6-1 to TRBJ1-2; 7 bases fit TRBD1. CDR3 length: 13 residues. Germline values: CDR1 MNHNS, CDR2 SASEGT. V shed 5 bases, J shed 3 bases, and the junction held 3 bases outside the gene matches.

This clone was seen a few times. The chain employs TRBV6-1 and TRBJ1-5, with 7 bases matching TRBD1. V was clipped by 4 bases and J by 4 bases; unmatched bases: 7. Germline V CDR1 and CDR2: MNHNS, SASEGT. The CDR3 is 15 residues long. The chain's CDR3 is CASSARQGRNQPQHF. CDR3 sequence (DNA): TGTGCCAGCAGTGCCCGACAGGGTCGGAATCAGCCCCAGCATTTT.

V is TRBV7-9 and J is TRBJ1-6; 7 nucleotides agree with TRBD1. CDR3 length: 15 residues. The germline gives CDR1 SEHNR, CDR2 FQNEAQ (reference sequence). V trimming: 2 bases; J trimming: 10 bases; junction bases outside the gene matches: 8. The CDR3 coding sequence is TGTGCCAGCAGCTTAACAGAGACAGGGCGGTCACCCCTCCACTTT. Translation gives CASSLTETGRSPLHF. Combining the CDR3 with reference TRBV7-9 and TRBJ1-6 gives the whole variable domain DTGVSQNPRHKITKRGQNVTFRCDPISEHNRLYWYRQTLGQGPEFLTYFQNEAQLEKSRLLSDRFSAERPKGSFSTLEIQRTEQGDSAMYLCASSLTETGRSPLHFGNGTRLTVT.

The chain combines TRBV4-3 with TRBJ2-2; D might be TRBD1 (6 bases). Germline V gene sequence: CDR1 LGHNA, CDR2 YSLEER. The V end lost 0 bases, the J end lost 4 bases, and 15 bases lay between the germline ends. The CDR3 consists of 17 residues. The CDR3 spells CASSQDIRTDITGELFF. DNA for the CDR3: TGCGCCAGCAGCCAAGATATTCGGACAGACATCACCGGGGAGCTGTTTTTT.

The gene calls are TRBV9 and TRBJ1-2, with TRBD1 identical over 7 bases. This CDR3 spans 13 amino acids. Germline lookup yields CDR1 SGDLS and CDR2 YYNGEE. V gave up 4 bases and J gave up 5 bases; unmatched junction bases: 5. The CDR3 region is CASSSTGRYGYTF. The CDR3 DNA reads as TGTGCCAGCAGCTCGACAGGGCGGTATGGCTACACCTTC.

The chain employs TRBV7-2 and TRBJ1-2; no clear D. The germline V gene has CDR1 SGHTA and CDR2 FQGNSA. CDR3 size: 13 residues. Trimming stripped 5 bases from V and 4 bases from J, with 11 bases between. The CDR3 DNA follows: TGTGCCAGCAGCCCCCCGTACGGCTATGGCTACACCTTC. This codes for CASSPPYGYGYTF.

The chain combines TRBV18 with TRBJ1-5, with no clear D. There are 15 residues in the CDR3. Deletions cut 2 bases from V and 3 bases from J, with 11 bases between. CDR1 is KGHSH, CDR2 LQKENI, per germline. DNA of the CDR3: TGTGCCAGCTCACCAGCGGAAGAGGACAATCAGCCCCAGCATTTT. Translated: CASSPAEEDNQPQHF.

The chain has TRBV7-2 and TRBJ2-5; maybe TRBD2 (7 bases). Germline-derived CDR1 and CDR2 are SGHTA and FQGNSA. With 2 bases removed from V and 14 bases from J, the gap between germline ends came to 15 bases. The CDR3 sequence is 12 residues long. CDR3 bases: TGTGCCAGCAGCTTAAGGGGGGGTTTTACATACTTC. Its translation is CASSLRGGFTYF.

Regarding this clone: This sample also contains other DNA sequences that code for the same CDR3. The chain links TRBV5-6 to TRBJ1-5, with D maybe TRBD1 (5 bases). V dropped 4 bases and J dropped 1 base, with 12 bases sitting between them. CDR1 is SGHDT and CDR2 is YYEEEE in the germline V gene. The length of the CDR3 is 15 residues. CDR3 in amino acids: CASSQRGGSNQPQHF. Written as DNA, the CDR3 is TGTGCCAGCAGCCAACGGGGGGGGAGCAATCAGCCCCAGCATTTT.

The genes are TRBV29-1 and TRBJ2-7; possibly TRBD2 for D (5 bases). The V end was cut by 1 base, the J end by 7 bases, with 14 bases between. This CDR3 comprises 13 residues. CDR1 SQVTM and CDR2 ANQGSEA come from the germline V gene. In DNA form, the CDR3 reads TGCAGCGTTGAAGGGGGAGATCTTGGAGAGCAGTACTTC. This translates into CSVEGGDLGEQYF.